This T cell receptor beta chain was sequenced during a study of blood T cell repertoires in COVID-19. This CDR3 contains 19 residues. Only a few counts were recorded for this clone. Using immunoSEQ multiplex PCR, the repertoire was profiled, and TCRdb retains in-frame clones only, with some absent. The sample gives 360,000 or so clones, roughly four fifths of which show up once; approximately 5% is in the top ten. Cohort allocation depended upon clinical history that participants reported. The receptor was derived from a woman aged 50 to 65 who had recovered from COVID-19. The genes are TRBV21-1 and TRBJ1-5; the table's D call TRBD1 went unverified against the DNA. TRBV21-1 is described as a pseudogene. The sequencing sample was made of PBMCs or T cells enriched from blood (not recorded which). The CDR3 region has the DNA TGTGCCAGCAGCAAATACCCAGGGGCACCGTCATATAGCAATCAGCCCCAGCATTTT. It translates to CASSKYPGAPSYSNQPQHF.